The 14 T cell receptor beta chains in this list originate from one sample, sequenced in a study of T cells after yellow fever vaccination. TCRdb processed the 5' RACE reads anew with MiXCR; each CDR3 protein has one entry. The sample consists of tens of thousands of distinct CDR3 sequences, more than 5.5% of them appearing once. Specimen: CD8+ T cells sorted from PBMCs, collected more than 8 days after the first yellow fever vaccination. These receptors were obtained from a man between 18 and 35 years old who received the YFV17D yellow fever vaccine.

This clonotype was seen at least ten times. The V gene is TRBV15, the J gene TRBJ2-1; the D gene is possibly TRBD2 (5 bases). The CDR3 loop spans 15 amino acids. V gave up 0 bases and J gave up 5 bases, with 11 bases separating them. Germline CDR1 and CDR2: LNHNV and YYDKDF (reference sequence). The CDR3 protein is CATSRDLGLNNEQFF. In nucleotides, the CDR3 is TGTGCCACCAGCAGAGATCTAGGACTGAACAATGAGCAGTTCTTC.

This clonotype was seen repeatedly, ten times or more. The chain is built from TRBV15 and TRBJ2-1, with a weak D call TRBD1 (7 bases). Trimming pared 1 base from V and 4 bases from J, leaving 11 bases between. The CDR3 loop spans 15 amino acids. Germline loops: CDR1 LNHNV, CDR2 YYDKDF (reference sequence). CDR3 DNA: TGTGCCACCAGCAGAGCTGCAGGGGGGTACAATGAGCAGTTCTTC. It specifies CATSRAAGGYNEQFF.

This clonotype showed up many times. The chain links TRBV19 to TRBJ1-3; possibly TRBD1 for D (5 bases). Germline V CDR1 and CDR2: LNHDA, SQIVND (reference sequence). V gave up 7 bases and J gave up 0 bases, with 16 bases separating them. This CDR3 has 16 amino acids. CDR3 bases: TGTGCCAGTACTACCTTCAACAGGAACTCTGGAAACACCATATATTTT. Protein: CASTTFNRNSGNTIYF.

This clonotype is large in the sample. The V and J genes are TRBV5-6 and TRBJ2-1; D may match TRBD1 or TRBD2 (5 bases each). V was clipped by 4 bases and J by 5 bases, with 13 bases between them. The germline CDR1 and CDR2 sequences are SGHDT and YYEEEE. The CDR3 sequence is 14 residues long. CDR3: CASSPEGRHNEQFF. The CDR3 DNA is TGTGCCAGCAGCCCCGAGGGACGGCACAATGAGCAGTTCTTC.

This clonotype appeared many times. CDR3 amino acids: CSARDLLAGGIQNTQYF. CDR3 DNA: TGCAGTGCTAGAGATCTACTAGCGGGGGGCATACAGAATACGCAGTATTTT. The chain uses TRBV20-1 and TRBJ2-3, with 12 nucleotides matching TRBD2. The CDR3 loop spans 17 amino acids. Germline CDR1 and CDR2: DFQATT and SNEGSKA (reference sequence). V was pared by 0 bases and J by 7 bases, with 11 bases of the junction left unmatched.

This clonotype came up many times. V gene TRBV4-1 combines with J gene TRBJ1-1; 7 positions match TRBD1. After removal of 4 bases from V and 6 bases from J, the junction contained 5 bases not matched to a gene. CDR3 size: 13 residues. Germline values: CDR1 MGHRA, CDR2 YSYEKL. The CDR3 coding sequence is TGCGCCAGCAGCCCCAAGGACAGGTCTGAAGCTTTCTTT. Translated, it gives CASSPKDRSEAFF.

The V and J genes are TRBV7-4 and TRBJ1-2; D is ambiguous. The germline V and J ends were trimmed by 3 bases and 8 bases, with 13 bases remaining between them. The CDR3 contains 13 residues. The germline gives CDR1 SGHVT, CDR2 SQSDAQ. CDR3 coding DNA: TGTGCCAGCAGCTTCCAACCGAGAGACGGCTACACCTTC. Protein: CASSFQPRDGYTF. Filled out from reference TRBV7-4 and TRBJ1-2, the complete variable domain reads GAGVSQSPRYKVAKRGRDVALRCDSISGHVTLYWYRQTLGQGSEVLTYSQSDAQRDKSGRPSGRFSAERPERSVSTLKIQRTEQGDSAVYLCASSFQPRDGYTFGSGTRLTVV.

This clonotype was seen at least ten times. This chain links TRBV5-5 with TRBJ2-5, with TRBD1 identical over 11 bases. The germline gives CDR1 SGHKS, CDR2 YYEKEE (reference sequence). Trimming at V came to 5 bases and at J to 0 bases, leaving 6 bases not matched to a gene. The CDR3 runs 16 residues. CDR3 region: CASRSGTGGYQETQYF. DNA for the CDR3: TGTGCCAGCAGGTCCGGGACAGGGGGATACCAAGAGACCCAGTACTTC.

This clonotype is labeled medium-sized. The chain links TRBV29-1 to TRBJ2-5; a weak D match, TRBD2 (5 bases). The CDR3 contains 12 residues. Deletions cut 4 bases from V and 1 base from J, with 7 bases between. Germline V CDR1 and CDR2: SQVTM, ANQGSEA. CDR3 loop: CSVGRSQETQYF. In DNA, the CDR3 is TGCAGCGTTGGGAGGAGCCAAGAGACCCAGTACTTC.

This clonotype has ten or more counts. The chain has TRBV7-8 and TRBJ2-2; D gene unclear. The CDR3 contains 11 residues. V was trimmed by 3 bases and J by 8 bases, leaving 4 bases between them. Looked up from germline, CDR1 is SGHVS and CDR2 is FQNEAQ. The CDR3 DNA reads as TGTGCCAGCAGCTTGTTTGGGGAGCTGTTTTTT. It specifies CASSLFGELFF.

This clonotype was counted many times. The rearrangement joins TRBV27 to TRBJ2-4, with D perhaps TRBD2 (5 bases). Germline V lookup: CDR1 MNHEY, CDR2 SMNVEV (reference sequence). V dropped 8 bases and J dropped 3 bases, with 20 bases sitting between them. The CDR3 has 16 amino acids. CDR3: CASRGSSLLVKNIQYF. CDR3 coding DNA: TGTGCCAGCCGTGGGAGTTCCCTGCTAGTCAAAAACATTCAGTACTTC.

This clonotype appeared many times. The chain joins TRBV12-3 or TRBV12-4 to TRBJ2-1, with D unresolved. V lost 6 bases and J 5 bases, leaving 8 bases between the germline ends. This CDR3 is built from 12 residues. The CDR3 DNA follows: TGTGCCAGCAGAACAGACGACAATGAGCAGTTCTTC. Its translation is CASRTDDNEQFF.

This clonotype has ten or more counts. CDR3 residues: CSASPLGVNTEAFF. The CDR3 DNA sequence: TGCAGTGCTAGCCCCCTGGGGGTGAACACTGAAGCTTTCTTT. The chain has TRBV20-1 and TRBJ1-1, with D perhaps matching TRBD1 (5 bases). Trimming took 3 bases from V and 0 from J, leaving 11 bases between them. The CDR3 consists of 14 residues. Germline V CDR1 and CDR2: DFQATT, SNEGSKA (reference sequence).

The chain joins TRBV20-1 to TRBJ2-3; TRBD2 agrees at 7 bases. CDR1 is DFQATT and CDR2 is SNEGSKA in the germline V gene (reference sequence). V was pared by 5 bases and J by 7 bases, with 9 bases of the junction left unmatched. The CDR3 extends over 13 amino acids. The chain's CDR3 is CSADGMTSHTQYF. For the CDR3, the DNA is TGCAGTGCTGACGGAATGACTAGCCATACGCAGTATTTT.